Listed below are T cell receptor beta chains from one sample, sequenced in a study of blood T cell repertoires in COVID-19. Here immunoSEQ multiplex PCR was the method, and the copy in TCRdb shows in-frame clones only, minus some. The top ten hold 6.5% to 9% of the sample, which has about 54,000 clones, 90% seen once. Sequenced input: peripheral blood. All receptors derive from a woman aged 40 to 50 with active COVID-19. CDR3s include the opening cysteine and the closing phenylalanine or tryptophan. D genes are given only for firm matches. Only part of the rows carry a size: once, few, many, or a class if the clone is expanded.

clone size	D gene	V gene	J gene	CDR3 protein	CDR3 DNA
NA	NA	TRBV18	TRBJ2-5	CASSSTTQGETQYF	TGTGCCAGCTCATCGACTACTCAGGGGGAGACCCAGTACTTC
NA	NA	TRBV6-2/TRBV6-3	TRBJ2-1	CASSRPSYNEQFF	TGTGCCAGTAGTCGTCCTTCCTACAATGAGCAGTTCTTC
NA	NA	TRBV2	TRBJ2-7	CASSEAGDRIYYEQYF	TGTGCCAGCAGTGAAGCGGGAGACAGGATTTATTACGAGCAGTACTTC
once	NA	TRBV5-5	TRBJ2-7	CASSLGISSEQYF	TGTGCCAGCAGCCTCGGGATCAGCTCCGAGCAGTACTTC
NA	TRBD1	TRBV5-1	TRBJ1-1	CASRQGPPRIVNTEAFF	TGCGCCAGCCGACAGGGCCCGCCCAGAATAGTGAACACTGAAGCTTTCTTT
NA	NA	TRBV5-1	TRBJ1-2	CASSLAFGGYTF	TGCGCCAGCAGCTTGGCCTTCGGTGGCTACACCTTC
NA	NA	TRBV15	TRBJ1-2	CATEGALGYGYTF	TGTGCCACCGAAGGGGCCCTGGGGTATGGCTACACCTTC
NA	TRBD1	TRBV11-3	TRBJ1-6	CASSSGQGSPLHF	TGTGCCAGCAGCTCCGGACAGGGTTCACCCCTCCACTTT
NA	NA	TRBV7-2	TRBJ1-2	CASSLQGTNYGYTF	TGTGCCAGCAGCTTACAGGGAACTAACTATGGCTACACCTTC
NA	NA	TRBV27	TRBJ1-4	CASRSVGGRSEKLFF	TGTGCCAGCAGGTCCGTCGGGGGGAGAAGTGAAAAACTGTTTTTT
NA	NA	TRBV7-2	TRBJ2-5	CASSSWGGPQETQYF	TGTGCCAGCAGCTCCTGGGGGGGCCCACAAGAGACCCAGTACTTC
NA	NA	TRBV5-1	TRBJ2-5	CASSADPQGTQYF	TGCGCCAGCAGCGCAGACCCACAGGGGACCCAGTACTTC
NA	NA	TRBV7-3	TRBJ2-7	CASSPSPRGEQYF	TGTGCCAGCAGCCCATCTCCTCGCGGCGAGCAGTACTTC
NA	TRBD2	TRBV4-3	TRBJ2-1	CASSQDRLAGGNEQFF	TGCGCCAGCAGCCAAGATCGACTAGCGGGGGGGAATGAGCAGTTCTTC
NA	NA	TRBV25-1	TRBJ1-1	CASQGPAEAFF	TGTGCCAGTCAGGGTCCCGCTGAAGCTTTCTTT
NA	NA	TRBV18	TRBJ1-2	CASSPVPRDGYTF	TGTGCCAGCTCTCCAGTCCCCCGCGATGGCTACACCTTC
NA	NA	TRBV6-5	TRBJ1-2	CASGTGTLYGYTF	TGTGCCAGCGGAACCGGGACACTTTATGGCTACACCTTC
once	NA	TRBV7-8	TRBJ1-6	CASSSYRGRANSPLHF	TGTGCCAGCAGCTCCTACAGAGGGCGAGCTAATTCACCCCTCCACTTT
NA	TRBD1	TRBV5-1	TRBJ1-1	CASSLVVGQVNTEAFF	TGCGCCAGCAGCTTGGTAGTGGGACAGGTGAACACTGAAGCTTTCTTT
once	NA	TRBV3-1/TRBV3-2	TRBJ1-1	CASSQDPGMNTEAFF	TGTGCCAGCAGCCAAGATCCGGGAATGAACACTGAAGCTTTCTTT
NA	TRBD1	TRBV29-1	TRBJ2-5	CSATGDWETQYF	TGCAGCGCGACAGGGGACTGGGAGACCCAGTACTTC
NA	NA	TRBV7-9	TRBJ2-1	CASSLVTPYNEQFF	TGTGCCAGCAGCTTAGTAACTCCCTACAATGAGCAGTTCTTC
NA	TRBD1	TRBV7-2	TRBJ1-4	CASSNFPGQHNEKLFF	TGTGCCAGCAGCAACTTTCCGGGACAGCATAATGAAAAACTGTTTTTT
NA	NA	TRBV2	TRBJ1-2	CASSEVANYGYTF	TGTGCCAGCAGCGAGGTGGCTAACTATGGCTACACCTTC
few	TRBD1	TRBV6-2/TRBV6-3	TRBJ1-2	CASSYPRTGRYGYTF	TGTGCCAGCAGTTACCCGCGGACAGGGAGATATGGCTACACCTTC
NA	NA	TRBV19	TRBJ1-1	CASARGGDLGTSRAFF	TGTGCCAGTGCCCGGGGCGGGGACCTTGGGACTTCTAGGGCTTTCTTT
NA	TRBD2	TRBV3-1/TRBV3-2	TRBJ2-5	CASSLSGGVETQYF	TGTGCCAGCAGCCTAAGCGGGGGAGTGGAGACCCAGTACTTC
NA	NA	TRBV4-2	TRBJ2-6	CASSQGQASGANVLTF	TGTGCCAGCAGCCAGGGACAAGCCTCTGGGGCCAACGTCCTGACTTTC
once	NA	TRBV18	TRBJ2-4	CASSPNYKNIQYF	TGTGCCAGCTCACCCAACTACAAAAACATTCAGTACTTC
NA	TRBD2	TRBV7-2	TRBJ2-1	CASSFGLVNEQFF	TGTGCCAGCAGCTTCGGACTAGTCAATGAGCAGTTCTTC
NA	NA	TRBV9	TRBJ2-1	CASSPKGGQSYNEQFF	TGTGCCAGCAGCCCCAAGGGTGGACAGTCCTACAATGAGCAGTTCTTC